The next 28 T cell receptor beta chains were all read from a single sample in a study of chemoradiotherapy in HPV16-positive cancers. Sequenced by immunoSEQ multiplex PCR; TCRdb stores in-frame clones only, minus some. Among approximately 8,000 clones listed, about four fifths were seen once. Sequences were derived from blood, sampled from a patient who underwent chemoradiotherapy. These receptors originate from a human donor with HPV-associated anogenital cancer.

The chain is built from TRBV19 and TRBJ2-3; either TRBD1 or TRBD2 may supply D (5 bases each). CDR3 length: 16 amino acids. The V gene lost 8 bases and the J gene lost 0 bases, with 18 bases spanning the gap. The V gene's germline CDR1 is LNHDA and CDR2 SQIVND (reference sequence). Here the CDR3 DNA reads TGTGCCAGTGCCGGTCGGGGCAGTCTCAGCACAGATACGCAGTATTTT. Its protein product is CASAGRGSLSTDTQYF.

As regards this clone: Other DNA sequences in the same sample also yield this CDR3. In DNA form, the CDR3 reads TGTGCCAGCAGCTTGCTAGCGGGGGGGCCGGATACGCAGTATTTT. Protein product: CASSLLAGGPDTQYF. The chain joins TRBV7-2 to TRBJ2-3; 12 positions match TRBD2. Trimming cost V 3 bases and J 6 bases; bases outside gene matches: 4. The CDR3 has 15 amino acids. The germline CDR1 and CDR2 sequences are SGHTA and FQGNSA.

The V gene is TRBV9, the J gene TRBJ2-5, with TRBD2 matching over 13 bases. The CDR3 spans 15 residues. After removal of 3 bases from V and 3 bases from J, the junction contained 2 bases not matched to a gene. In germline, CDR1 is SGDLS, CDR2 YYNGEE. CDR3 region: CASSALAGGKETQYF. In DNA, the CDR3 is TGTGCCAGCAGCGCACTAGCGGGGGGGAAAGAGACCCAGTACTTC.

This rearrangement joins TRBV7-9 to TRBJ1-4; D possibly corresponds to TRBD1 (6 bases). CDR1 SEHNR and CDR2 FQNEAQ come from the germline V gene (reference sequence). With 5 bases removed from V and 3 bases from J, the gap between germline ends came to 13 bases. The length of the CDR3 is 15 residues. The CDR3 protein is CASSPDSAANEKLFF. The CDR3 DNA is TGTGCCAGCAGCCCGGACAGTGCGGCTAATGAAAAACTGTTTTTT. The complete variable domain, with remaining parts taken from reference TRBV7-9 and TRBJ1-4, reads DTGVSQNPRHKITKRGQNVTFRCDPISEHNRLYWYRQTLGQGPEFLTYFQNEAQLEKSRLLSDRFSAERPKGSFSTLEIQRTEQGDSAMYLCASSPDSAANEKLFFGSGTQLSVL.

In its sample, this clone was seen once. The chain uses TRBV19 and TRBJ1-6, with D possibly being TRBD1 (6 bases). Germline V gene data show CDR1 as LNHDA and CDR2 as SQIVND (reference sequence). The CDR3 loop spans 16 amino acids. The V end lost 3 bases, the J end lost 4 bases, and 13 bases lay between the germline ends. CDR3 sequence (DNA): TGTGCCAGTAGTATCGTGTGGACAGAATATAATTCACCCCTCCACTTT. Encoded protein: CASSIVWTEYNSPLHF. The full variable domain, its missing parts supplied by reference TRBV19 and TRBJ1-6, is DGGITQSPKYLFRKEGQNVTLSCEQNLNHDAMYWYRQDPGQGLRLIYYSQIVNDFQKGDIAEGYSVSREKKESFPLTVTSAQKNPTAFYLCASSIVWTEYNSPLHFGNGTRLTVT.

The gene calls are TRBV7-2 and TRBJ2-4, with D possibly matching TRBD1 (6 bases). CDR3 length equals 13 residues. In germline, CDR1 is SGHTA, CDR2 FQGNSA. V gave up 5 bases and J gave up 5 bases, with 10 bases separating them. The CDR3 loop reads CASSDAGENIQYF. The CDR3 nucleotides are TGTGCCAGCAGCGATGCAGGGGAAAACATTCAGTACTTC.

This rearrangement joins TRBV19 to TRBJ1-2; possibly TRBD1 for D (6 bases). The CDR3 has 13 amino acids. CDR1 LNHDA and CDR2 SQIVND come from the germline V gene (reference sequence). Trimming stripped 3 bases from V and 7 bases from J, with 12 bases between. The CDR3 sequence: CASSMAGEGGYTF. As DNA, the CDR3 is TGTGCCAGTAGTATGGCAGGGGAGGGTGGCTACACCTTC.

This chain uses TRBV6-1 with TRBJ1-1; no firm D call. V was clipped by 7 bases and J by 8 bases, with 8 bases between them. The CDR3 covers 10 residues. Germline V gives CDR1 MNHNS, CDR2 SASEGT. The CDR3 DNA follows: TGTGCCAGCACCCGCAGCGAAGCTTTCTTT. Translation gives CASTRSEAFF.

This chain joins TRBV6-5 and TRBJ1-4; D not certain. Germline CDR1 MNHEY, CDR2 SVGAGI. This CDR3 is built from 14 residues. Trimming cost V 5 bases and J 8 bases, with 15 bases left between them. CDR3 region: CASSENPVPEKLFF. CDR3 nucleotides: TGTGCCAGCAGTGAGAATCCGGTGCCGGAAAAACTGTTTTTT.

The chain couples TRBV5-8 to TRBJ2-7; 7 positions match TRBD1. The CDR3 runs to 15 residues. V lost 4 bases to trimming and J lost 0 bases; unmatched junction nucleotides: 7. CDR1 and CDR2 from the germline V gene are SGHTS and YDEGEE. The CDR3 nucleotides are TGTGCCAGCAGCCTTGCGACAGGGATCTCCTACGAGCAGTACTTC. Its translation is CASSLATGISYEQYF.

V is TRBV6-6 and J is TRBJ2-3; D is possibly TRBD2 (5 bases). Trimming took 8 bases from V and 4 from J, leaving 7 bases between them. The CDR3 totals 11 residues. The germline CDR1 and CDR2 sequences are MNHNY and SVGAGI (reference sequence). The CDR3 spells CASEGADTQYF. CDR3 in DNA: TGTGCCAGCGAGGGCGCAGATACGCAGTATTTT.

The rearrangement joins TRBV14 to TRBJ1-2, with TRBD1 as a possible D gene (6 bases). The ends were cut back, 7 bases at V and 4 bases at J, with 19 bases in the middle. Germline loops: CDR1 SGHDN, CDR2 FVKESK. The CDR3 runs to 15 residues. The CDR3 is CASTPAPGALYGYTF. In DNA form, the CDR3 reads TGTGCCAGCACTCCCGCGCCGGGGGCTCTCTATGGCTACACCTTC.

The rearrangement uses TRBV7-8 and TRBJ1-2; TRBD1 might be the D (6 bases). In germline, CDR1 is SGHVS, CDR2 FQNEAQ. V lost 1 base to trimming and J lost 12 bases, with 18 bases between them. This CDR3 spans 14 amino acids. The CDR3 nucleotides read TGTGCCAGCAGCTTAGGGGGACTGGACAGCGACGACACCTTC. The encoded protein is CASSLGGLDSDDTF.

There are a few counts of this clone. The V gene is TRBV18, the J gene TRBJ1-2, with D possibly being TRBD1 (5 bases). The CDR3 spans 15 residues. CDR1 is KGHSH, CDR2 LQKENI, per germline. V lost 3 bases, J lost 0 bases, and 11 bases lay in between. CDR3 residues: CASSPGAEPNYGYTF. The CDR3 bases are TGTGCCAGCTCACCTGGGGCGGAGCCTAACTATGGCTACACCTTC. The full variable domain, completed using reference TRBV18 and TRBJ1-2, is NAGVMQNPRHLVRRRGQEARLRCSPMKGHSHVYWYRQLPEEGLKFMVYLQKENIIDESGMPKERFSAEFPKEGPSILRIQQVVRGDSAAYFCASSPGAEPNYGYTFGSGTRLTVV.

This clone was detected only a few times. The chain is built from TRBV6-1 and TRBJ1-4, with 7 positions matching TRBD1. CDR3 length equals 15 residues. Germline loops: CDR1 MNHNS, CDR2 SASEGT. With 2 bases clipped from V and 5 bases from J, the junction kept 5 bases outside the gene matches. The CDR3 protein is CASSEPQGLNEKLFF. The CDR3, as DNA: TGTGCCAGCAGTGAACCACAGGGGCTGAATGAAAAACTGTTTTTT.

This chain uses TRBV4-3 with TRBJ2-5, with 13 bases aligning to TRBD2. Germline V CDR1 and CDR2: LGHNA, YSLEER. CDR3 length: 15 residues. The V segment lost 4 bases and the J segment 1 base; nucleotides outside the gene matches: 0. The CDR3 region has the DNA TGCGCCAGCAGCCGACTAGCGGGGGGCCAAGAGACCCAGTACTTC. Protein sequence: CASSRLAGGQETQYF.

The chain links TRBV11-2 to TRBJ2-2; 11 positions match TRBD1. The V segment lost 6 bases and the J segment 4 bases; nucleotides outside the gene matches: 7. Germline assignment: CDR1 SGHAT and CDR2 FQNNGV. The CDR3 covers 16 residues. The CDR3 sequence is CASSYGQGASTGELFF. CDR3 nucleotides: TGTGCCAGCAGTTACGGACAGGGGGCTTCCACCGGGGAGCTGTTTTTT. Supplemented by reference TRBV11-2 and TRBJ2-2, the full variable domain reads EAGVAQSPRYKIIEKRQSVAFWCNPISGHATLYWYQQILGQGPKLLIQFQNNGVVDDSQLPKDRFSAERLKGVDSTLKIQPAKLEDSAVYLCASSYGQGASTGELFFGEGSRLTVL.

This clone is a singleton in its sample. The rearrangement uses TRBV4-3 and TRBJ2-3; 7 bases align to TRBD1. Looked up from germline, CDR1 is LGHNA and CDR2 is YSLEER. J was trimmed by 6 bases and V by 4 bases; bases with no gene match: 4. CDR3 size: 13 residues. CDR3 sequence reads: CASSPQGPDTQYF. CDR3 in DNA: TGCGCCAGCAGCCCACAGGGGCCGGATACGCAGTATTTT.

The table lists this clone with a count of one. V and J are TRBV2 and TRBJ2-1; D is uncertain. V was trimmed by 0 bases and J by 10 bases, leaving 13 bases between them. From germline, CDR1 is SNHLY and CDR2 FYNNEI. This CDR3 has 14 residues. This CDR3 reads CASSEASLKTEQFF. In DNA, the CDR3 is TGTGCCAGCAGTGAAGCGTCACTAAAAACCGAGCAGTTCTTC.

A few counts support this clone. The gene calls are TRBV7-6 and TRBJ2-7; 9 bases are a match to TRBD1. The germline V gene encodes CDR1 SGHVS and CDR2 FNYEAQ. V trimming: 5 bases; J trimming: 2 bases; junction bases outside the gene matches: 4. The CDR3 consists of 14 residues. CDR3 loop: CASSTWDRAYEQYF. Written as DNA, the CDR3 is TGTGCCAGCAGCACCTGGGACAGGGCCTACGAGCAGTACTTC. The full variable domain, rest sourced from reference TRBV7-6 and TRBJ2-7, is GAGVSQSPRYKVTKRGQDVALRCDPISGHVSLYWYRQALGQGPEFLTYFNYEAQQDKSGLPNDRFSAERPEGSISTLTIQRTEQRDSAMYRCASSTWDRAYEQYFGPGTRLTVT.

There are a few counts of this clone. The chain uses TRBV6-1 and TRBJ1-1; D not certain. CDR3 size: 15 residues. V dropped 2 bases and J dropped 3 bases, with 13 bases sitting between them. Germline V gives CDR1 MNHNS, CDR2 SASEGT. The CDR3 nucleotides are TGTGCCAGCAGTGAACGGGATTCAGTGCACACTGAAGCTTTCTTT. Its protein product is CASSERDSVHTEAFF.

This chain joins TRBV6-4 and TRBJ2-5; 12 positions agree with TRBD2. The CDR3 has 15 amino acids. Germline CDR1 and CDR2: MRHNA and SNTAGT. V was pared by 3 bases and J by 5 bases, with 4 bases of the junction left unmatched. The CDR3 bases are TGTGCCAGCAGTGAGACTAGCGGGGGACAGGAGACCCAGTACTTC. As protein: CASSETSGGQETQYF.

The chain recombines TRBV5-8 with TRBJ2-7; no clear D. V dropped 0 bases and J dropped 3 bases, with 4 bases sitting between them. This CDR3 has 12 amino acids. Germline values: CDR1 SGHTS, CDR2 YDEGEE. The CDR3 spells CASSLGGYEQYF. CDR3 coding DNA: TGTGCCAGCAGCTTGGGGGGCTACGAGCAGTACTTC.

This chain joins TRBV5-8 and TRBJ2-3, with unresolved D. The ends were cut back, 0 bases at V and 3 bases at J, with 8 bases in the middle. This CDR3 has 14 amino acids. Germline V lookup: CDR1 SGHTS, CDR2 YDEGEE. CDR3 amino acids: CASSLEVGTDTQYF. CDR3 sequence (DNA): TGTGCCAGCAGCTTGGAGGTCGGGACAGATACGCAGTATTTT.

The chain links TRBV5-6 to TRBJ2-7, with TRBD1 as a possible D gene (6 bases). The CDR3 covers 14 residues. The V gene lost 4 bases and the J gene lost 0 bases, with 11 bases spanning the gap. CDR1 SGHDT and CDR2 YYEEEE come from the germline V gene. The CDR3 here is CASSVGAGSYEQYF. The CDR3 DNA reads as TGTGCCAGCAGCGTGGGGGCTGGCTCCTACGAGCAGTACTTC.

This chain links TRBV6-6 with TRBJ1-2; D gene unclear. Germline V lookup: CDR1 MNHNY, CDR2 SVGAGI (reference sequence). Trimming cost V 4 bases and J 9 bases, with 6 bases left between them. CDR3 length: 10 residues. Here the CDR3 DNA reads TGTGCCAGCAGTTCGGAGAGCTACACCTTC. The encoded protein is CASSSESYTF.

This sequence joins TRBV7-9 and TRBJ1-2, with 8 bases fitting TRBD1. The CDR3 runs to 14 residues. The germline gives CDR1 SEHNR, CDR2 FQNEAQ (reference sequence). With 5 bases clipped from V and 4 bases from J, the junction kept 6 bases outside the gene matches. The CDR3 loop reads CASSANRGFYGYTF. The CDR3 coding sequence is TGTGCCAGCAGCGCCAACAGGGGGTTCTATGGCTACACCTTC.

This clone was observed a single time. The CDR3 spells CASRQGSYNEQFF. Written as DNA, the CDR3 is TGTGCCAGCCGACAGGGGTCCTACAATGAGCAGTTCTTC. The rearrangement joins TRBV11-2 to TRBJ2-1; TRBD1 matches 8 bases. CDR1 and CDR2 from the germline V gene are SGHAT and FQNNGV. This CDR3 spans 13 amino acids. V lost 8 bases and J lost 1; bases outside the gene matches: 1.